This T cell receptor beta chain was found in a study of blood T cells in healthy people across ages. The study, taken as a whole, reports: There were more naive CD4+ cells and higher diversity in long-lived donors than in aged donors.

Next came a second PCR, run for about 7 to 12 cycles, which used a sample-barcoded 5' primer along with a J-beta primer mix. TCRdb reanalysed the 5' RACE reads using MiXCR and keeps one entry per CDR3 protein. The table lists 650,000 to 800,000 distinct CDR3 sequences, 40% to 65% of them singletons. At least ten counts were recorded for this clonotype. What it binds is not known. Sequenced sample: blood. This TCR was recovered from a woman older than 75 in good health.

This CDR3 reads CATSDLGTGTHNEQFF. For the CDR3, the DNA is TGTGCCACCAGTGACCTCGGGACAGGGACGCACAATGAGCAGTTCTTC. The chain couples TRBV24-1 to TRBJ2-1; 9 bases fit TRBD1. The CDR3 length is 16 residues. Germline assignment: CDR1 KGHDR and CDR2 SFDVKD. The ends lost 4 bases at V and 5 bases at J; junction bases unmatched: 8.